The entry that follows covers one T cell receptor beta chain sequence. How the authors handled the data: The assay estimated nucleated cells by amplifying reference gene primers. The protocol was immunoSEQ multiplex PCR, while the TCRdb copy is restricted to in-frame clones and leaves out a portion. The D gene and trimming were derived from the DNA, and the V and J assignments and clone size from that table. Here the sample spans about 150,000 clones, around 78% being singletons. This entry belongs to a study of blood T cell repertoires in COVID-19. The wider study: Spain, Italy and the United States supplied samples that represented acute and convalescent COVID-19. Sources were T cells, B-cell-depleted T cells, or PBMCs; the material itself was cDNA or gDNA.

Trimming shortened V by 3 bases and J by 8 bases, and 8 bases separated the two germline ends. The CDR3 totals 13 residues. Germline CDR1 and CDR2: SGHVS and FQNEAQ. This clonotype was sampled from a man older than 75 with acute or convalescent COVID-19. The sample comprised peripheral blood. The chain couples TRBV7-8 to TRBJ1-6; D remains ambiguous. In DNA form, the CDR3 reads TGTGCCAGCAGCTTTAAACAAGATTCACCCCTCCACTTT. Translating gives CASSFKQDSPLHF.